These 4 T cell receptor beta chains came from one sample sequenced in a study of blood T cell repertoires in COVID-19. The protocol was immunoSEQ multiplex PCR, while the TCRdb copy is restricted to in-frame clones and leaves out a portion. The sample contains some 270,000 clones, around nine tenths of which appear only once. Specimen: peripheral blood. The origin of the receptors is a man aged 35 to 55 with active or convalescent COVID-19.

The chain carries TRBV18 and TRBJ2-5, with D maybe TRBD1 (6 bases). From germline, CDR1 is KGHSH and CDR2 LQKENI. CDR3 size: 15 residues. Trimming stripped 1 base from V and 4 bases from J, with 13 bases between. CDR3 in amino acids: CASSPLSEQGETQYF. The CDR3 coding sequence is TGTGCCAGCTCACCACTAAGTGAACAGGGAGAGACCCAGTACTTC.

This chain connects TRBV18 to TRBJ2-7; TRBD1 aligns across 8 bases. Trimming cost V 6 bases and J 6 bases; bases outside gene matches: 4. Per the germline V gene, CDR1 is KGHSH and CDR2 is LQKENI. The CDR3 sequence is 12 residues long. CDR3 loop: CASSPTGGEQYF. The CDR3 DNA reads TGTGCCAGCTCGCCAACAGGGGGCGAGCAGTACTTC.

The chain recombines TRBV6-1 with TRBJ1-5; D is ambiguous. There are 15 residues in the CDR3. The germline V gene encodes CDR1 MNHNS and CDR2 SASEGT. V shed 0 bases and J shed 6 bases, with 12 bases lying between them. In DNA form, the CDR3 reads TGTGCCAGCAGTGAAGCGCTTGGAGAGGGTCAGCCCCAGCATTTT. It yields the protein CASSEALGEGQPQHF.

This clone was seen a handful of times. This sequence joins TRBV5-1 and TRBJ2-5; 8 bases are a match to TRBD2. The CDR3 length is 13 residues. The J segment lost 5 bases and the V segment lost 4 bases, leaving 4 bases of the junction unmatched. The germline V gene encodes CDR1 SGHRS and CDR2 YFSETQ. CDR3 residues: CASSPKRGETQYF. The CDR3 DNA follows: TGCGCCAGCAGCCCCAAGCGGGGGGAGACCCAGTACTTC.